A selection of T cell receptor beta chains follows, all from one sample in a study of T cells in Graves' hyperthyroidism and ophthalmopathy. TCRdb reprocessed the multiplex PCR reads with MiXCR, giving one entry per CDR3 protein. The sample lists approximately 560,000 distinct CDR3 sequences; approximately 15% were seen once. Sequences were obtained from blood. Receptor source: a woman in her 30s with Graves' hyperthyroidism. CDR3s leave out the opening cysteine and the closing phenylalanine or tryptophan.

v_call	j_call	cdr3_aa
TRBV6-1	TRBJ1-1	ASGTSTEAF
TRBV28	TRBJ1-1	ASRNGQGLPGNTEAF
TRBV2	TRBJ1-5	ASRRGQFGNQPQH
TRBV7-2	TRBJ2-3	ASSPTSGAPTDTQY
TRBV12-3/TRBV12-4	TRBJ1-5	ASSLAGQVNQPQH
TRBV5-1	TRBJ1-2	ASSAPGVDYGYT
TRBV6-5	TRBJ2-1	ASSYSREQF
TRBV13	TRBJ2-4	ASSFRTSGNLAKNIQY
TRBV11-2	TRBJ2-1	ASRQSGGVAYNEQF
TRBV27	TRBJ1-5	ASSLEGAANQPQH
TRBV27	TRBJ2-2	ASRLWRENTGELF
TRBV6-2/TRBV6-3	TRBJ2-2	ASIPSNTGELF
TRBV6-1	TRBJ1-5	ASSEQGRGSQPQH
TRBV20-1	TRBJ2-1	SASFGTSGLDEQF
TRBV7-2	TRBJ2-1	ASSSGVAGFNEQF
TRBV6-4	TRBJ1-1	ASKRGYKNTEAF
TRBV7-9	TRBJ2-2	ASRRTSGVTGELF
TRBV5-1	TRBJ1-4	ASSLVVGRGTGFEKLF
TRBV5-4	TRBJ2-5	ASSYGTSDRKETQY
TRBV6-2/TRBV6-3	TRBJ2-7	ASSWDRSYEQY
TRBV19	TRBJ1-4	ASSIDRGLDEKLF
TRBV29-1	TRBJ2-3	SVEVPRGAGHVDTQC